The 22 T cell receptor beta chains given below trace back to one sample, sequenced in a study of blood T cells in healthy people across ages (dated by TCRdb to between 2014 and 2017). Receptor amplification or capture employed 5' RACE. Sequencing was performed on an Illumina HiSeq 2500. A second roughly 6 to 12 cycle PCR used a sample-barcoded 5' primer and a J-beta primer mix. The raw public reads went through TCRdb reprocessing: fastp at Q25, MiXCR clone calling, in-frame beta chains kept. For every CDR3 protein sequence, its rows merge into one entry that carries the most common genes and DNA. The sample contains hundreds of thousands of distinct CDR3 sequences, 40% to 50% of them found a single time. The ten largest clones take up around 21% of the sample. Sequenced material: blood. The receptors originated from a man aged 55 to 70 in good health.

This clonotype was counted only a few times. The V call is TRBV12-3 or TRBV12-4, the J call TRBJ2-7; 9 bases are shared with TRBD2. The CDR3 consists of 13 residues. Trimming at V came to 6 bases and at J to 6 bases, leaving 6 bases not matched to a gene. The chain's CDR3 is CASRTSGLFEQYF. The CDR3 DNA follows: TGTGCCAGCAGGACTAGCGGCCTCTTCGAGCAGTACTTC.

This clonotype was seen only a few times. The chain has TRBV20-1 and TRBJ1-2; TRBD1 agrees at 8 bases. V shed 0 bases and J 7 bases; nucleotides not matched to a gene: 13. The CDR3 runs 16 residues. In germline, CDR1 is DFQATT, CDR2 SNEGSKA (reference sequence). CDR3 protein: CSARDTLIGTGAGYTF. CDR3 coding DNA: TGCAGTGCTAGAGATACCCTCATCGGGACAGGTGCTGGCTACACCTTC.

V gene TRBV4-3 combines with J gene TRBJ2-3; a possible D gene is TRBD2 (5 bases). Trimming took off 0 bases at V and 6 bases at J, with 19 bases between the two ends. Germline loops: CDR1 LGHNA, CDR2 YSLEER. The CDR3 is 17 residues long. The CDR3 sequence: CASSQESRAVVLDTQYF. The CDR3 nucleotides read TGCGCCAGCAGCCAAGAAAGCAGAGCGGTGGTTTTGGATACGCAGTATTTT.

The chain combines TRBV7-9 with TRBJ2-1; 12 bases are a match to TRBD2. Germline values: CDR1 SEHNR, CDR2 FQNEAQ (reference sequence). V trimming: 4 bases; J trimming: 4 bases; junction bases outside the gene matches: 8. The CDR3 is 17 amino acids. The CDR3 coding sequence is TGTGCCAGCAGCTCTGCCAGGACTAGCGGGGATTACAATGAGCAGTTCTTC. Translated, it gives CASSSARTSGDYNEQFF.

This clonotype was observed many times. The chain uses TRBV20-1 and TRBJ1-5, with 8 nucleotides matching TRBD1. This CDR3 has 13 residues. Looked up from germline, CDR1 is DFQATT and CDR2 is SNEGSKA (reference sequence). Trimming removed 4 bases from V and 4 bases from J; junction bases left unmatched: 3. The CDR3 spells CSATGQGNQPQHF. CDR3 nucleotide sequence: TGCAGTGCTACCGGACAGGGAAATCAGCCCCAGCATTTT.

V is TRBV1 and J is TRBJ2-7; the table's D gene call, TRBD1, was not cross checked with the DNA. TRBV1 is described as a pseudogene. The CDR3 contains 16 residues. CDR3: CTSSQDRDRGWYEQYF. The CDR3 DNA reads as TGCACCAGCAGCCAAGATCGCGACAGGGGGTGGTACGAGCAGTACTTC.

The rearrangement uses TRBV7-9 and TRBJ2-5; 8 nucleotides line up with TRBD1. The V gene's germline CDR1 is SEHNR and CDR2 FQNEAQ (reference sequence). Germline trimming cut 3 bases from V and 2 bases from J; bases unmatched to any gene: 11. The CDR3 loop spans 17 amino acids. The CDR3 here is CASSFSRGRGPQETQYF. As DNA, the CDR3 is TGTGCCAGCAGCTTTAGTCGTGGCAGGGGGCCACAAGAGACCCAGTACTTC. Drawing the rest from reference TRBV7-9 and TRBJ2-5, the complete variable domain is DTGVSQNPRHKITKRGQNVTFRCDPISEHNRLYWYRQTLGQGPEFLTYFQNEAQLEKSRLLSDRFSAERPKGSFSTLEIQRTEQGDSAMYLCASSFSRGRGPQETQYFGPGTRLLVL.

The table lists this clonotype with a few counts. J is TRBJ2-6 and V is TRBV3-1, with unresolved D. The CDR3 totals 16 residues. The germline V and J ends were trimmed by 2 bases and 0 bases, with 8 bases remaining between them. Germline values: CDR1 LGHDT, CDR2 YNNKEL (reference sequence). The CDR3 DNA is TGTGCCAGCAGCCAAAGAAGGGACTCTGGGGCCAACGTCCTGACTTTC. This sequence encodes CASSQRRDSGANVLTF.

The chain is built from TRBV21-1 and TRBJ1-2. TRBV21-1 is noted as a pseudogene. CDR3 length: 14 residues. The CDR3: CASSKGERYYGYTF. The CDR3 nucleotides read TGTGCCAGCAGCAAAGGAGAGCGATACTATGGCTACACCTTC.

Remarks on this clonotype: A much larger clone is a single base away; this may be a read error. The chain carries TRBV18 and TRBJ2-7; TRBD1 aligns across 7 bases. This CDR3 spans 15 amino acids. CDR1 and CDR2 (germline): KGHSH, LQKENI. V was pared by 8 bases and J by 12 bases, with 22 bases of the junction left unmatched. CDR3 sequence reads: CASHSSGTTVRGPYF. In DNA, the CDR3 is TGTGCCAGCCATTCCTCCGGGACAACAGTGAGGGGGCCGTACTTC.

V gene TRBV5-1 combines with J gene TRBJ1-3; 11 positions match TRBD1. The CDR3 sequence is 17 residues long. Germline CDR1 SGHRS, CDR2 YFSETQ. J gave up 3 bases and V 6 bases, and 11 bases lay outside the gene matches. CDR3 nucleotides: TGCGCCAGCAACGCGGACAGGGGGCATCCCGTTGGAAACACCATATATTTT. Translated: CASNADRGHPVGNTIYF. The full variable domain, completed using reference TRBV5-1 and TRBJ1-3, is KAGVTQTPRYLIKTRGQQVTLSCSPISGHRSVSWYQQTPGQGLQFLFEYFSETQRNKGNFPGRFSGRQFSNSRSEMNVSTLELGDSALYLCASNADRGHPVGNTIYFGEGSWLTVV.

This rearrangement joins TRBV3-1 to TRBJ2-1; 7 bases are shared with TRBD2. The CDR3 runs to 15 residues. Trimming at V came to 4 bases and at J to 2 bases, leaving 5 bases not matched to a gene. Germline CDR1 reads LGHDT; CDR2 reads YNNKEL (reference sequence). CDR3 in DNA: TGTGCCAGCAGCCCGGACGGGGGGACCTACAATGAGCAGTTCTTC. This codes for CASSPDGGTYNEQFF.

This clonotype was seen a handful of times. The CDR3: CASSSDRGLSGANVLTF. CDR3 nucleotide sequence: TGTGCCAGCAGCTCAGACAGGGGCCTTTCTGGGGCCAACGTCCTGACTTTC. The gene calls are TRBV7-9 and TRBJ2-6; 8 positions match TRBD1. Per the germline V gene, CDR1 is SEHNR and CDR2 is FQNEAQ (reference sequence). The CDR3 length is 17 residues. V lost 4 bases, J lost 1 base, and 6 bases stayed unmatched.

This clonotype was observed a single time. As DNA, the CDR3 is TGTGCCAGCAGCTGGACTAGAGGCCGCACAGATACGCAGTATTTT. Translating it yields CASSWTRGRTDTQYF. V usage is TRBV7-2 and J usage is TRBJ2-3; 7 bases are a match to TRBD2. With V trimmed by 4 bases and J by 1 base, 5 bases remained unmatched. CDR3 length: 15 residues. From germline, CDR1 is SGHTA and CDR2 FQGNSA.

This chain links TRBV19 with TRBJ1-2, with D possibly TRBD1 on 6 matching bases. CDR3 length: 12 residues. Germline assignment: CDR1 LNHDA and CDR2 SQIVND (reference sequence). V shed 9 bases and J shed 5 bases, with 13 bases lying between them. The chain's CDR3 is CASSRDKYGYTF. The CDR3 DNA reads TGTGCCAGCAGCCGGGACAAGTATGGCTACACCTTC.

This clonotype was recorded at least ten times. A much bigger clone sits one base away, suggesting this may be a read error. CDR3 nucleotides: TGTGCCAGCAGTCGACGAGCGGCGGGAGATACGCAGTATTTT. Translating it yields CASSRRAAGDTQYF. V usage is TRBV11-1 and J usage is TRBJ2-3, with D tentatively TRBD2 (5 bases). The germline gives CDR1 SGHAT, CDR2 FQDESV (reference sequence). With 6 bases removed from V and 5 bases from J, the gap between germline ends came to 15 bases. The CDR3 contains 14 residues.

The J gene is TRBJ2-7, the V gene TRBV7-7; D uncertain. The CDR3 length is 14 residues. V shed 6 bases and J shed 6 bases, with 18 bases lying between them. Germline-derived CDR1 and CDR2 are SSHAT and FNYEAQ (reference sequence). The CDR3 loop is CASSPLDGSLEQYF. The CDR3, as DNA: TGTGCCAGCAGTCCCCTTGACGGTTCCCTCGAGCAGTACTTC.

This chain joins TRBV5-1 and TRBJ1-2; 9 bases align to TRBD1. The CDR3 sequence is 16 residues long. Germline CDR1 SGHRS, CDR2 YFSETQ. Trimming took 2 bases from V and 6 from J; bases not matched to a gene: 11. CDR3 in DNA: TGCGCCAGCAGCTTCCCCACGGAAACAGGGGGCAATGGCTACACCTTC. It encodes CASSFPTETGGNGYTF.

This clonotype showed up many times. This chain uses TRBV20-1 with TRBJ2-3, with 12 positions matching TRBD2. CDR3 length: 15 residues. Germline trimming cut 2 bases from V and 7 bases from J; bases unmatched to any gene: 7. Germline CDR1 and CDR2: DFQATT and SNEGSKA (reference sequence). As DNA, the CDR3 is TGCAGTGCTAGATGGACTAGCGGGGTGGTAAATACGCAGTATTTT. Translating gives CSARWTSGVVNTQYF.

This clonotype was recorded a few times. The V and J genes are TRBV18 and TRBJ2-3, with 8 bases identical to TRBD1. This CDR3 contains 15 residues. Germline assignment: CDR1 KGHSH and CDR2 LQKENI. The trim removed 1 base at V and 4 bases at J, leaving 4 bases unmatched. CDR3 bases: TGTGCCAGCTCACCACGGACAGGGAGCGCAGATACGCAGTATTTT. Amino acid sequence: CASSPRTGSADTQYF. The full variable domain, in which reference TRBV18 and TRBJ2-3 provide the parts outside the CDR3, is NAGVMQNPRHLVRRRGQEARLRCSPMKGHSHVYWYRQLPEEGLKFMVYLQKENIIDESGMPKERFSAEFPKEGPSILRIQQVVRGDSAAYFCASSPRTGSADTQYFGPGTRLTVL.

This clonotype was seen more than once but under ten times. The J gene is TRBJ1-1, the V gene TRBV5-1; D not resolved. Trimming took 0 bases from V and 4 from J, leaving 13 bases between them. In germline, CDR1 is SGHRS, CDR2 YFSETQ. The CDR3 length is 15 residues. The CDR3 nucleotides are TGCGCCAGCAGCTTGGCCGGAGGACTTCCCACTGAAGCTTTCTTT. This translates into CASSLAGGLPTEAFF.

V usage is TRBV3-1 and J usage is TRBJ1-2, with no clear D. Deletions cut 2 bases from V and 5 bases from J, with 12 bases between. The CDR3 runs 14 residues. The germline gives CDR1 LGHDT, CDR2 YNNKEL (reference sequence). The CDR3 here is CASSQPGGGYGYTF. The CDR3 DNA reads as TGTGCCAGCAGCCAACCCGGCGGCGGGTATGGCTACACCTTC.